This entry concerns a single TCR beta chain. This record comes from a study of blood T cell repertoires in COVID-19. Study as a whole: Samples representing acute and convalescent COVID-19 were sourced from the United States, Italy and Spain. From T cells, B-cell-depleted T cells, or PBMCs came the material, which was cDNA or gDNA.

Germline V lookup: CDR1 SGDLS, CDR2 YYNGEE. Deletions cut 0 bases from V and 7 bases from J, with 14 bases between. The length of the CDR3 is 14 residues. Per the original methods: Reference gene primer amplification gave estimated nucleated cell counts. Produced via immunoSEQ multiplex PCR; TCRdb's table is partial and in-frame only. V and J calls and clone size follow that table, whereas D and trimming were derived from the DNA. The table shows about 170,000 clones, with more than 65% occurring only once. Sequencing used peripheral blood. This sequence originates from a woman older than 75 with active or convalescent COVID-19. The chain has TRBV9 and TRBJ2-7; D perhaps matches TRBD2 (5 bases). CDR3 sequence (DNA): TGTGCCAGCAGCGTAGGACGCGGGCCTTGGGAGCAGTACTTC. Amino acid sequence: CASSVGRGPWEQYF. Variable domain in full (rest from reference TRBV9 and TRBJ2-7): DSGVTQTPKHLITATGQRVTLRCSPRSGDLSVYWYQQSLDQGLQFLIQYYNGEERAKGNILERFSAQQFPDLHSELNLSSLELGDSALYFCASSVGRGPWEQYFGPGTRLTVT.